The clone carrying this TCR beta chain appeared a few times. Naive CD45RA+ and memory CD45RO+ CD4+ or CD8+ T cells were FACS-sorted. This record belongs to a study of regulatory dendritic cells for organ transplantation. Repertoires were generated with immunoSEQ multiplex PCR, while TCRdb's copy carries only in-frame clones and drops some. The data contain over 25,000 clones, about four fifths of them singletons. The specimen was naive CD4+ T cells from blood. As to subset: CD45RA+ naive T cells. The receptor comes from a human donor in good health.

The CDR3 bases are TGTGCCAGCAGTTACACCTCCCGGACAGGGGTGATTCCCCTCCACTTT. It yields the protein CASSYTSRTGVIPLHF. The J gene is TRBJ1-6, the V gene TRBV6-5; TRBD1 matches at 9 bases. The V gene end was trimmed by 2 bases and the J gene end by 13 bases; junction bases not matched to a gene: 12. The germline gives CDR1 MNHEY, CDR2 SVGAGI. The CDR3 runs 16 residues.